The present T cell receptor (beta chain) was sequenced within a study of blood T cells in healthy people across ages. Study-wide results and caveats: Naive CD4+ cell counts and diversity both ran higher in long-lived than in aged donors. Per million T cells, the diversity of TCR beta decreased roughly linearly as age advanced.

Per germline, CDR1 SQVTM and CDR2 ANQGSEA. This CDR3 has 12 residues. The V segment lost 3 bases and the J segment 7 bases; nucleotides outside the gene matches: 4. With a J-beta primer mix and a sample-barcoded 5' primer, a second PCR ran 7 to 11 cycles. In TCRdb, the 5' RACE reads were re-called with MiXCR into one record per CDR3 protein. The sample includes around 620,000 distinct CDR3 sequences, about 25% of them seen just once. Notes on this clonotype: Its antigen remains unknown.

Samples had at least 7 million PBMCs isolated from them. The rearrangement joins TRBV29-1 to TRBJ2-3; TRBD1 agrees at 7 bases. The sequenced sample consisted of blood. The TCR was taken from a woman in her 70s in good health. CDR3 bases: TGCAGCGTTGACAGGGGGATGAATACGCAGTATTTT. This gives the protein CSVDRGMNTQYF.